This record looks at one T cell receptor (beta chain) sequence and its context. Original analysis: Reference gene primer amplification gave estimated nucleated cell counts. Repertoires were generated with immunoSEQ multiplex PCR, while TCRdb's copy carries only in-frame clones and drops some. V and J calls and clone size are given by that table; D and trimming were obtained from the DNA. Of roughly 120,000 clones listed, less than 85% are singletons. The sample belongs to a study of blood T cell repertoires in COVID-19. In the study overall: Samples of COVID-19 (acute and convalescent) were obtained from the United States, Italy and Spain.

This sequence originates from a man aged 30-40 years with acute or convalescent COVID-19. Specimen: peripheral blood.

The chain's CDR3 is CASSQDRVAGGRLNEQFF. As DNA, the CDR3 is TGCGCCAGCAGCCAAGATCGGGTAGCGGGGGGGCGTCTGAATGAGCAGTTCTTC. The chain carries TRBV4-3 and TRBJ2-1; 11 bases align to TRBD2. This CDR3 contains 18 residues. V lost 0 bases, J lost 7 bases, and 11 bases stayed unmatched. Germline CDR1 is LGHNA and CDR2 is YSLEER.